The next 25 T cell receptor beta chains were all read from a single sample in a study of vaccination and CD4 T cells after COVID-19. Oncomine TCR Beta short-read sequencing was applied to DNA from cultured CD4+ T cells. Using its own MiXCR run on the PCR reads, TCRdb lists one record per CDR3 protein. This table holds fewer than 12,000 distinct CDR3 sequences, around a third found once. The sample's treatment: approximately 9-day PBMC culture with coronavirus spike peptide pools or control peptides (ViraFEST assay). For these receptors, no antigen is known. Specimen: CD4+ T cells from blood, cultured in vitro. The receptors shown here come from a human donor who had recovered from COVID-19.

The CDR3: CASSPRGLSEQYF. The CDR3 DNA sequence: TGTGCCAGCTCACCGAGAGGATTGAGCGAGCAGTACTTC. The genes are TRBV18 and TRBJ2-7; no clear D. The CDR3 extends over 13 amino acids. Germline V gene lookup returns CDR1 KGHSH and CDR2 LQKENI. The germline V and J ends were trimmed by 3 bases and 6 bases, with 12 bases remaining between them.

The table lists this clonotype with a few counts. The chain recombines TRBV7-3 with TRBJ2-3; D may be TRBD1 or TRBD2 (5 bases each). The CDR3 is made up of 15 amino acids. Germline assignment: CDR1 SGHTA and CDR2 FQGTGA. The ends were cut back, 2 bases at V and 1 base at J, with 10 bases in the middle. The CDR3 bases are TGTGCCAGCAGCTTAGGGGGAGACGGCACAGATACGCAGTATTTT. This translates into CASSLGGDGTDTQYF.

This clonotype has just a few counts. The CDR3: CASSLSLNTEAFF. The CDR3 DNA reads TGTGCCAGCAGCCTGTCCCTGAACACTGAAGCTTTCTTT. The J gene is TRBJ1-1, the V gene TRBV7-2, with D uncertain. This CDR3 spans 13 amino acids. Germline values: CDR1 SGHTA, CDR2 FQGNSA. The V gene lost 5 bases and the J gene lost 0 bases, with 7 bases spanning the gap.

This sequence joins TRBV5-4 and TRBJ2-3; D gene ambiguous. The germline V gene encodes CDR1 SGHNT and CDR2 YYREEE (reference sequence). The V end lost 0 bases, the J end lost 6 bases, and 5 bases lay between the germline ends. The CDR3 extends over 12 amino acids. In DNA form, the CDR3 reads TGTGCCAGCAGCTTGGCCCGGGATACGCAGTATTTT. The encoded protein is CASSLARDTQYF.

This clonotype was recorded a few times. The rearrangement joins TRBV29-1 to TRBJ1-1; no definite D call. Between the trimmed V and J ends, which lost 4 bases and 2 bases, there was a span of 8 bases. CDR3 length: 12 amino acids. In germline, CDR1 is SQVTM, CDR2 ANQGSEA. The CDR3 spells CSVVTPNTEAFF. CDR3 nucleotides: TGCAGCGTTGTGACCCCCAACACTGAAGCTTTCTTT.

This clonotype came up a few times. The gene calls are TRBV29-1 and TRBJ1-1; D call uncertain. This CDR3 is built from 13 residues. In germline, CDR1 is SQVTM, CDR2 ANQGSEA. With 4 bases removed from V and 0 bases from J, the gap between germline ends came to 9 bases. CDR3 in DNA: TGCAGCGTTGCGGCGGTAATGAACACTGAAGCTTTCTTT. As protein: CSVAAVMNTEAFF.

CDR3 in DNA: TGTGCCAGCAGTTCATTCAGTGGAGCATGGGCCGGTGAAGCTTTCTTT. This gives the protein CASSSFSGAWAGEAFF. The rearrangement joins TRBV6-2 or TRBV6-3 to TRBJ1-1; D unclear. The length of the CDR3 is 16 residues. Germline lookup yields CDR1 MNHEY and CDR2 SVGEGT. Trimming took off 4 bases at V and 7 bases at J, with 22 bases between the two ends.

The chain is built from TRBV5-4 and TRBJ1-2; D might be TRBD1 (5 bases). Per germline, CDR1 SGHNT and CDR2 YYREEE (reference sequence). V lost 3 bases to trimming and J lost 2 bases, with 8 bases between them. This CDR3 has 13 amino acids. Written as DNA, the CDR3 is TGTGCCAGCAGCTCACCAGGGAACTATGGCTACACCTTC. This encodes CASSSPGNYGYTF.

The chain couples TRBV7-9 to TRBJ1-1; D gene uncertain. Trimming cost V 2 bases and J 7 bases, with 11 bases left between them. Germline assignment: CDR1 SEHNR and CDR2 FQNEAQ (reference sequence). This CDR3 region has 13 residues. The CDR3 loop is CASSLPGGGEAFF. The CDR3 DNA follows: TGTGCCAGCAGCTTACCGGGAGGAGGTGAAGCTTTCTTT.

The J gene is TRBJ1-5, the V gene TRBV20-1, with no clear D. V dropped 0 bases and J dropped 6 bases, with 15 bases sitting between them. CDR1 is DFQATT and CDR2 is SNEGSKA in the germline V gene (reference sequence). The CDR3 runs 15 residues. CDR3 in DNA: TGCAGTGCTAGAGAAAATACAGTGAGTGGTCAGCCCCAGCATTTT. This gives the protein CSARENTVSGQPQHF.

This clonotype has just a few counts. The rearrangement joins TRBV6-1 to TRBJ1-5; weak D call: TRBD1 (5 bases). Germline values: CDR1 MNHNS, CDR2 SASEGT. The CDR3 is 15 amino acids. V lost 6 bases, J lost 1 base, and 13 bases lay in between. CDR3 in DNA: TGTGCCAGCAGGATGGGGGGTGCCAGCAATCAGCCCCAGCATTTT. Protein sequence: CASRMGGASNQPQHF.

The chain joins TRBV7-9 to TRBJ2-3; the D gene is possibly TRBD2 (5 bases). The CDR3 sequence is 14 residues long. The V end was cut by 5 bases, the J end by 9 bases, with 18 bases between. Germline loops: CDR1 SEHNR, CDR2 FQNEAQ (reference sequence). CDR3 sequence reads: CASSPRDSRRTQYF. CDR3 nucleotide sequence: TGTGCCAGCAGCCCCCGGGATAGTCGAAGGACGCAGTATTTT.

The genes are TRBV20-1 and TRBJ2-7, with 11 bases identical to TRBD2. This CDR3 contains 15 residues. V dropped 5 bases and J dropped 2; count of bases not matched to a gene: 8. Germline values: CDR1 DFQATT, CDR2 SNEGSKA (reference sequence). The CDR3 coding sequence is TGCAGTGCTCGATCCGGGACTAGCGGAACCTACGAGCAGTACTTC. It codes for CSARSGTSGTYEQYF.

The chain is built from TRBV2 and TRBJ2-1, with D unresolved. Trimming left V 5 bases short and J 6 bases short, with 17 bases between. Germline CDR1 reads SNHLY; CDR2 reads FYNNEI. The CDR3 is 15 amino acids. The CDR3: CASSLDRKGGNEQFF. CDR3 coding DNA: TGTGCCAGCAGTTTGGACCGGAAAGGTGGCAATGAGCAGTTCTTC.

This clonotype was picked up a small number of times. CDR3 sequence reads: CASSPGGGDTEAFF. In DNA, the CDR3 is TGTGCCAGCAGTCCCGGGGGGGGGGACACTGAAGCTTTCTTT. The chain recombines TRBV6-1 with TRBJ1-1; perhaps TRBD1 as D (5 bases). CDR3 length: 14 residues. The germline gives CDR1 MNHNS, CDR2 SASEGT. The ends were cut back, 5 bases at V and 3 bases at J, with 13 bases in the middle.

This clonotype was observed a few times. In nucleotides, the CDR3 is TGTGCCAGCAGACCACAGGGGGTCTATGGCTACACCTTC. Protein sequence: CASRPQGVYGYTF. The chain has TRBV6-2 or TRBV6-3 and TRBJ1-2; 8 bases are shared with TRBD1. Trimming took 6 bases from V and 4 from J; bases not matched to a gene: 4. Germline V CDR1 and CDR2: MNHEY, SVGEGT. This CDR3 region has 13 residues.

V is TRBV19 and J is TRBJ2-3, with D perhaps matching TRBD1 (6 bases). Per the germline V gene, CDR1 is LNHDA and CDR2 is SQIVND (reference sequence). The CDR3 has 14 amino acids. V dropped 5 bases and J dropped 1 base, with 10 bases sitting between them. CDR3 sequence: CASSPRTGTDTQYF. Here the CDR3 DNA reads TGTGCCAGTAGTCCCAGGACAGGCACAGATACGCAGTATTTT.

By sample share, this clonotype is medium-sized. The chain joins TRBV20-1 to TRBJ1-2; D unclear. The V end lost 0 bases, the J end lost 11 bases, and 13 bases lay between the germline ends. CDR3 length: 12 amino acids. Germline values: CDR1 DFQATT, CDR2 SNEGSKA (reference sequence). CDR3 in DNA: TGCAGTGCTAGAGATTCGGCAGGCTTATACACCTTC. Translated: CSARDSAGLYTF.

This clonotype was seen a handful of times. The CDR3 DNA reads TGTGCCAGCAGCTCGGGCAATGAGCAGTTCTTC. Amino acids: CASSSGNEQFF. V is TRBV7-3 and J is TRBJ2-1; D is unclear. Germline V lookup: CDR1 SGHTA, CDR2 FQGTGA. Trimming shortened V by 4 bases and J by 6 bases, and 4 bases separated the two germline ends. The CDR3 has 11 residues.

The chain couples TRBV27 to TRBJ2-3; 10 bases align to TRBD2. Germline V gene lookup returns CDR1 MNHEY and CDR2 SMNVEV (reference sequence). This CDR3 has 18 amino acids. The junction had 9 bases not matched to a gene; V was cut back by 3 bases and J by 0 bases. This CDR3 reads CASSFASGGKTSTDTQYF. The CDR3 nucleotides are TGTGCCAGCAGTTTCGCTAGCGGGGGAAAGACTAGCACAGATACGCAGTATTTT.

This clonotype was observed a handful of times. The chain links TRBV7-2 to TRBJ2-1; D perhaps matches TRBD1 (6 bases). The J call is uncertain, as TRBJ2-7 better fits the DNA end. Germline V gene lookup returns CDR1 SGHTA and CDR2 FQGNSA. The CDR3 contains 12 residues. The CDR3 loop is CASTIQGYEQYF. In DNA, the CDR3 is TGTGCCAGCACCATTCAGGGGTACGAGCAGTACTTC.

The CDR3 is CATSVGQGPYNEQFF. CDR3 nucleotides: TGTGCCACCAGTGTTGGGCAGGGACCCTACAATGAGCAGTTCTTC. V usage is TRBV24-1 and J usage is TRBJ2-1, with D perhaps being TRBD1 or TRBD2 (5 bases each). From germline, CDR1 is KGHDR and CDR2 SFDVKD. V was clipped by 5 bases and J by 2 bases, with 12 bases between them. CDR3 size: 15 residues.

The chain recombines TRBV5-1 with TRBJ2-5; D gene ambiguous. The CDR3 totals 12 residues. V dropped 1 base and J dropped 4 bases, with 5 bases sitting between them. Per the germline V gene, CDR1 is SGHRS and CDR2 is YFSETQ. CDR3 loop: CASSLWGETQYF. The CDR3 nucleotides are TGCGCCAGCAGCTTGTGGGGAGAGACCCAGTACTTC.

This clonotype was observed a handful of times. The chain combines TRBV6-1 with TRBJ1-5; D remains ambiguous. Looked up from germline, CDR1 is MNHNS and CDR2 is SASEGT. This CDR3 has 15 amino acids. V lost 0 bases, J lost 8 bases, and 14 bases lay in between. The CDR3 is CASSEALGGFKPQHF. Written as DNA, the CDR3 is TGTGCCAGCAGTGAAGCGCTAGGAGGGTTTAAGCCCCAGCATTTT.

This clonotype was seen just once. The V gene is TRBV30, the J gene TRBJ2-6; tentative D call: TRBD1 (5 bases). With 8 bases removed from V and 4 bases from J, the gap between germline ends came to 12 bases. The CDR3 is 13 amino acids. Looked up from germline, CDR1 is GTSNPN and CDR2 is SVGIG (reference sequence). The CDR3 spells CARQFVGANVLTF. The CDR3 DNA is TGTGCCCGACAGTTCGTCGGGGCCAACGTCCTGACTTTC.